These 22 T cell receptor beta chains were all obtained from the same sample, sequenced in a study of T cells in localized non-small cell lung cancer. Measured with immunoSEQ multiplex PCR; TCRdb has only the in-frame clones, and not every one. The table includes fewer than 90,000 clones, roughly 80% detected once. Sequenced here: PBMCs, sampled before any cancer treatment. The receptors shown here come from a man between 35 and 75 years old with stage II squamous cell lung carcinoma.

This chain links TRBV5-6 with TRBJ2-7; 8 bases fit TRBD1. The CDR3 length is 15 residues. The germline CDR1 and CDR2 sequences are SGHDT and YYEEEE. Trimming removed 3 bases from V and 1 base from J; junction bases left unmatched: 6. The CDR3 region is CASSSTDRDSYEQYF. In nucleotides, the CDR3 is TGTGCCAGCAGCTCAACGGACAGGGATTCCTACGAGCAGTACTTC.

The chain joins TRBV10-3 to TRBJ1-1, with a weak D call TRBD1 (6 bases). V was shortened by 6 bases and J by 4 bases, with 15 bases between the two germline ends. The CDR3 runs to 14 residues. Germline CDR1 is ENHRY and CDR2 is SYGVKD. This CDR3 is CAIRDSLTSTEAFF. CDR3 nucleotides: TGTGCCATCAGGGACAGCCTGACGAGCACTGAAGCTTTCTTT.

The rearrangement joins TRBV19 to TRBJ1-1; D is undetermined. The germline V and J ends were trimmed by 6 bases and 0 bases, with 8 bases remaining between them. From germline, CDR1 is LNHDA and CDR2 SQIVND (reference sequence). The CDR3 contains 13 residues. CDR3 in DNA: TGTGCCAGTAGATTGGTAGTGAACACTGAAGCTTTCTTT. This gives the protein CASRLVVNTEAFF.

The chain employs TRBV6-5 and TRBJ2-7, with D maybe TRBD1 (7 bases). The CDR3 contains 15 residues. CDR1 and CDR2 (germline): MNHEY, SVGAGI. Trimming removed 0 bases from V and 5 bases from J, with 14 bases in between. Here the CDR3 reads CASSYSRQGGNEQYF. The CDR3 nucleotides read TGTGCCAGCAGTTACTCGAGACAGGGAGGAAACGAGCAGTACTTC.

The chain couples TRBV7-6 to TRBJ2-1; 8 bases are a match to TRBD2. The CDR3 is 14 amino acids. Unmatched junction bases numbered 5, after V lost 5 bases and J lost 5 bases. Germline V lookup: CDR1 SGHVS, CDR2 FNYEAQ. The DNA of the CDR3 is TGTGCCAGCAGCCTCGGACTAGCTCACAATGAGCAGTTCTTC. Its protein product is CASSLGLAHNEQFF.

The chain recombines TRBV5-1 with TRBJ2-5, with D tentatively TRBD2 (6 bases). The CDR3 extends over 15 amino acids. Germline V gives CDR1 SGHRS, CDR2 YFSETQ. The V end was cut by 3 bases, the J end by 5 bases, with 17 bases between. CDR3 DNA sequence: TGCGCCAGCAGCTCTGGGACGGGAGTAACTGAGACCCAGTACTTC. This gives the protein CASSSGTGVTETQYF. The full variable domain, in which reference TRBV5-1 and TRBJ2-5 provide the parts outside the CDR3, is KAGVTQTPRYLIKTRGQQVTLSCSPISGHRSVSWYQQTPGQGLQFLFEYFSETQRNKGNFPGRFSGRQFSNSRSEMNVSTLELGDSALYLCASSSGTGVTETQYFGPGTRLLVL.

The DNA for the CDR3 is TGTGCCAGCATCAAGGGGGGGGGCTATGGGTATGGCTACACCTTC. The encoded protein is CASIKGGGYGYGYTF. This chain uses TRBV6-6 with TRBJ1-2; TRBD1 is a possible D gene (6 bases). CDR1 MNHNY and CDR2 SVGAGI come from the germline V gene (reference sequence). V lost 7 bases and J 5 bases, leaving 20 bases between the germline ends. The CDR3 runs 15 residues.

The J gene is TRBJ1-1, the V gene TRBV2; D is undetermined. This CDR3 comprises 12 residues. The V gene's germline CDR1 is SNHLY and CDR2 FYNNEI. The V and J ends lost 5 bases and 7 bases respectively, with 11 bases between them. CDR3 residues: CASSQEYNEAFF. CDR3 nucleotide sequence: TGTGCCAGCAGTCAGGAATATAATGAAGCTTTCTTT.

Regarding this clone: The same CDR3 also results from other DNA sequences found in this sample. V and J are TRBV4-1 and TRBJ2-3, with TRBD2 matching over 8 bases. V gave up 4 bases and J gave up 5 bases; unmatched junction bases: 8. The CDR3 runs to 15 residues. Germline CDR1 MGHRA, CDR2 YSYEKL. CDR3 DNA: TGCGCCAGCAGCCTAAGCGGGAGTCGGGGAGATACGCAGTATTTT. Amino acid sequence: CASSLSGSRGDTQYF.

CDR3 nucleotides: TGTGCCAGCAGTCCTAAACCTGGACAGAGCAATCAGCCCCAGCATTTT. Translation: CASSPKPGQSNQPQHF. The chain uses TRBV28 and TRBJ1-5; weak D call: TRBD1 (6 bases). CDR1 is MDHEN, CDR2 SYDVKM, per germline. The V end lost 5 bases, the J end lost 1 base, and 15 bases lay between the germline ends. This CDR3 has 16 residues.

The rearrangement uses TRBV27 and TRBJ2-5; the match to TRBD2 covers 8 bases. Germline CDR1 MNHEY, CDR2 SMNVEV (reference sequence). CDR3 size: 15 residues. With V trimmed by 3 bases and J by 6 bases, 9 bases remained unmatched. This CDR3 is CASSLSSGSWQTQYF. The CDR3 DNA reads TGTGCCAGCAGTTTGTCGAGCGGGAGTTGGCAGACCCAGTACTTC.

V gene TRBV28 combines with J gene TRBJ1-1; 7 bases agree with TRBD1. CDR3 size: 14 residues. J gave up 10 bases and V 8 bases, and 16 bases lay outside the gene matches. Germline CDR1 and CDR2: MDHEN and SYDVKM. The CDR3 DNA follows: TGTGCCAGCGGACGACAGGGTACAGGTCGGGGAGCTTTCTTT. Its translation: CASGRQGTGRGAFF. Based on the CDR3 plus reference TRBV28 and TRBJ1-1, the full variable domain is DVKVTQSSRYLVKRTGEKVFLECVQDMDHENMFWYRQDPGLGLRLIYFSYDVKMKEKGDIPEGYSVSREKKERFSLILESASTNQTSMYLCASGRQGTGRGAFFGQGTRLTVV.

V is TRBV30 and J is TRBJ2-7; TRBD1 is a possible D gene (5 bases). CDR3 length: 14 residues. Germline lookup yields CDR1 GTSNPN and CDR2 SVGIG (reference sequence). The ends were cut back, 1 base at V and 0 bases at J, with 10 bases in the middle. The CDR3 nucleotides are TGTGCCTGGAGTGGCAGGGCGAGCTCCTACGAGCAGTACTTC. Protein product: CAWSGRASSYEQYF.

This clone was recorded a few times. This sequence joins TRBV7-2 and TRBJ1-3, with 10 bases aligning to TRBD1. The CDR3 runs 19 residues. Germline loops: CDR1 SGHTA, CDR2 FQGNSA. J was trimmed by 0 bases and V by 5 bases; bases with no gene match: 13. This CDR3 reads CASSARAGTGAISGNTIYF. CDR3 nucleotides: TGTGCCAGCAGCGCTCGTGCCGGGACAGGGGCGATCTCTGGAAACACCATATATTTT.

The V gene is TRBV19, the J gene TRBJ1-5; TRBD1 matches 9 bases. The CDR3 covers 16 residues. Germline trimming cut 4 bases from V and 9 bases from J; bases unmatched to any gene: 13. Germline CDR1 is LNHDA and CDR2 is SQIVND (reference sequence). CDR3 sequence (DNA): TGTGCCAGTAGTAGCAAGCCGGGACAGGGATTTCGGCCCCAGCATTTT. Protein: CASSSKPGQGFRPQHF.

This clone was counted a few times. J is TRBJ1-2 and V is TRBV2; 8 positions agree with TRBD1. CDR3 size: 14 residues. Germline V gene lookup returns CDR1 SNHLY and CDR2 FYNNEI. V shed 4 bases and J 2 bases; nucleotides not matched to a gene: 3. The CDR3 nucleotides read TGTGCCAGCAGTGCGACAGGGGCCAACTATGGCTACACCTTC. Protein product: CASSATGANYGYTF.

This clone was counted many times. The CDR3 DNA follows: TGTGCCAGCAGCCCTGACGCACTCCCTGCCAATGAGCAGTTCTTC. It codes for CASSPDALPANEQFF. The genes are TRBV9 and TRBJ2-1; unclear D gene. V was trimmed by 4 bases and J by 6 bases, leaving 17 bases between them. Per the germline V gene, CDR1 is SGDLS and CDR2 is YYNGEE. CDR3 length equals 15 residues.

The CDR3 DNA sequence: TGTGCCAGCAGTTTAACACCTGCCTACGAGCAGTACTTC. This encodes CASSLTPAYEQYF. This chain connects TRBV27 to TRBJ2-7; D not certain. There are 13 residues in the CDR3. Deletions cut 2 bases from V and 2 bases from J, with 7 bases between. Germline V lookup: CDR1 MNHEY, CDR2 SMNVEV (reference sequence).

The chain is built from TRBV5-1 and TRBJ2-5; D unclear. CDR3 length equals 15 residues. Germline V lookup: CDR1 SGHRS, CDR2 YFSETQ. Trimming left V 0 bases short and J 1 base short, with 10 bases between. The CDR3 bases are TGCGCCAGCAGCTTGGAGAAGCAGTCCCAAGAGACCCAGTACTTC. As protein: CASSLEKQSQETQYF.

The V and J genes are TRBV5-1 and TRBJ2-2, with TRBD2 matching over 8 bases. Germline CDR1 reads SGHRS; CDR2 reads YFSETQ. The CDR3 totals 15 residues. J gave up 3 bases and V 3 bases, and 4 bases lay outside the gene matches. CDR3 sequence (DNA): TGCGCCAGCAGCTCGGGGGGGCTCGACACCGGGGAGCTGTTTTTT. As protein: CASSSGGLDTGELFF.

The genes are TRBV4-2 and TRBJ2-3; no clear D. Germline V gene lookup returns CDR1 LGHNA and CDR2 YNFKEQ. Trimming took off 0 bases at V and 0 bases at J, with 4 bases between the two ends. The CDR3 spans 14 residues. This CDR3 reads CASSQERSTDTQYF. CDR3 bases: TGTGCCAGCAGCCAAGAAAGGAGCACAGATACGCAGTATTTT.

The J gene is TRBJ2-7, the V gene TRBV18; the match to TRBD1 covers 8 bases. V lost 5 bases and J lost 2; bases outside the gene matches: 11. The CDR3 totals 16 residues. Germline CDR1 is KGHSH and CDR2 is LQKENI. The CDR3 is CASSELATGGTYEQYF. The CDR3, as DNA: TGTGCCAGCTCAGAGCTGGCTACAGGGGGAACCTACGAGCAGTACTTC.